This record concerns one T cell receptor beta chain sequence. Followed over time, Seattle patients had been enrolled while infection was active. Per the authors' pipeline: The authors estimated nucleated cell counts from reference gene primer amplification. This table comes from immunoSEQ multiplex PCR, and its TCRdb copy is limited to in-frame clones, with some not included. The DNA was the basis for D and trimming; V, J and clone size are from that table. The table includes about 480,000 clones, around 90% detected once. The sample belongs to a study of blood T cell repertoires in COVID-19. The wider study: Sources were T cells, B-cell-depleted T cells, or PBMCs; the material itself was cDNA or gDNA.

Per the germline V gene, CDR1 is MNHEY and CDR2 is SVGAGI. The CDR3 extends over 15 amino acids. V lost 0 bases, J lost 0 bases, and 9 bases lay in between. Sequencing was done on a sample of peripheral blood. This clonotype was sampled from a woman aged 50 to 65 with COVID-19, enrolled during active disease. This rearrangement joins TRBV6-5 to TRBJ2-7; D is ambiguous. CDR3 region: CASSYSALSSYEQYF. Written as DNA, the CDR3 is TGTGCCAGCAGTTACTCGGCTTTAAGCTCCTACGAGCAGTACTTC.